This T cell receptor (beta chain) derives from a study of T cells after yellow fever vaccination. Study as a whole: SMART-Seq v4 Ultra Low Input prepared libraries from low-cell fractions.

This clonotype has just a few counts. Its antigen is unknown. Production of TCR cDNA was by 5'RACE template switching, which also added a universal primer site and UMIs. TCRdb itself ran the 5' RACE reads through MiXCR, one entry per CDR3 protein. The repertoire consists of 250,000 to 350,000 distinct CDR3 sequences, with roughly 4.3% occurring once and the leading ten covering approximately 19%. Study outcomes and limitations: Across the CD4 and CD8 compartments, a small share of clonotypes was present in both. When the response was secondary, it was weaker but reached its peak faster, day 5 versus 15.

The source was PBMCs, collected 15 days after the yellow fever booster vaccination. This clonotype was sampled from a man aged 18 to 29 who received the YFV17D yellow fever vaccine.

The chain's CDR3 is CAWKWTGTDTQYF. CDR3 DNA: TGTGCCTGGAAGTGGACAGGCACAGATACGCAGTATTTT. The chain combines TRBV30 with TRBJ2-3; possibly TRBD1 for D (6 bases). There are 13 residues in the CDR3. Trimming removed 4 bases at V and 1 base at J, with 9 bases between. The V gene's germline CDR1 is GTSNPN and CDR2 SVGIG (reference sequence).